Sequencing of this TCR beta chain was carried out in a study of blood T cells in healthy people across ages (dated by TCRdb to between 2014 and 2017). Regarding the study in general: In model experiments, template switching captured about one uniquely barcoded TCR beta cDNA molecule for every two T cells. Donors were grouped into four age groups: young (average roughly 15 years), middle-aged (39), aged (around 66) and long-lived (just over 80). Using deep sequencing normalized with unique cDNA molecular identifiers, the study measured how TCR beta repertoire diversity changes with age. Donors of different ages were randomly distributed across sequencing lanes to avoid experimental bias. The study analyzed two additional independent replicas of 1 million unique cDNA reads from the same blood draw for two donors, one aged 18 to 29 and one aged 80 or older.

Overall study outcomes, separate from this receptor: Because profiling used bulk unsorted PBMCs, naive and antigen-experienced compartments could not be compared conclusively. Compared with the aged group, the long-lived group had more naive CD4+ T cells, fewer expanded clones and increased TCR diversity, suggesting age selection. A strong correlation was found between observed TCR beta diversity and the percentage of naive T cells measured by flow cytometry. Estimates of total diversity based on one million sequenced T cells were considered lower bounds and underestimates. Because donor CMV infection status was unknown, age-related changes in expanded clonotypes were potentially confounded. Observed TCR beta diversity per million T cells fell roughly linearly with age, and a significant reduction was already apparent by age roughly 40.

Library preparation was by 5' RACE. Sequenced on an Illumina HiSeq 2500. A second PCR of about 6 to 11 cycles was run with a J-beta primer mix and a sample-barcoded 5' primer. A template-switch 5' adaptor carrying 12 random nucleotides introduced a unique molecular identifier onto each TCR beta cDNA molecule. Each sample yielded at least 3 million CDR3-containing paired-end reads. First-strand cDNA synthesis was performed from all RNA using the Mint cDNA synthesis kit, with priming by a TRBC-specific oligonucleotide. Following uracil-DNA glycosylase treatment, all cDNA underwent a first 18-cycle PCR with the universal primers M1SS and BC2_uni_R. On the study's bioinformatics: Normalization of each sample was performed by random selection of 1 million high-quality reads, each carrying a distinct molecular identifier. Reads with shared molecular identifiers were discarded instead of being binned into consensus sequences. MiTCR, run with a Q25 quality threshold and the strictest error-elimination algorithm, handled CDR3 identification, clonotype clustering and error correction. A nonparametric unseen species model with Euler transformation was used to estimate lower-bound total TCR beta diversity. TCRdb reprocessed the public reads (quality trimming at Q25 with fastp, clone calling with MiXCR) and kept in-frame beta chains. Identical CDR3 protein sequences are pooled into one entry, listed with their most common genes and DNA. These V and J calls are TCRdb output, not the study's own analysis. The sample profile shows hundreds of thousands of distinct CDR3 sequences; around 36% of them were found once. Together, the top ten hold around 13% of the sample.

In this sample, this clonotype turned up a few times. Its antigen target is currently unknown. It has no much larger one-base neighbor in the sample; base qualities were not kept. Based on the germline V gene, the CDR1 and CDR2 sequences are ENHRY and SYGVKD. Counted from cysteine to phenylalanine, this CDR3 has 15 amino acids. Solely the CDR3 DNA is kept, with 45 bases framed from the first base. V is reduced by 2 bases and J by 8 bases, leaving a spacing of 18 bases between them. Donors were a few dozen systemically healthy Caucasian individuals from Russia aged roughly 6 to 100 years. Each donor gave 9 to 10 milliliters of peripheral blood, collected into EDTA-treated Vacutainer tubes. Ficoll-Paque density-gradient centrifugation was used to isolate PBMCs, with at least 6.5 million obtained per sample. Total RNA was extracted from PBMCs with Trizol reagent, with at least 6 micrograms obtained per sample. Naive CD45RAhigh/CD27high T cell percentages were measured by flow cytometry on a PBMC aliquot from every donor.

The chain joins TRBV10-3 to TRBJ1-2, with a weak D call of TRBD1 (6 bases match). Sequencing used blood. This TCR was sampled from a man aged 18-30 years in good health. The sequenced DNA: TGTGCCATCAGTGAGACTACCGACAGGAGAGGAGGCTACACCTTC. Translated, it reads CAISETTDRRGGYTF.